A selection of T cell receptor beta chains follows, all from one sample in a study of shared clonotypes between healthy human individuals. Data came from immunoSEQ multiplex PCR; TCRdb stores just in-frame clones and leaves some out. The sample lists under 1,900,000 clones, 97% to 99% seen once, with approximately 0.38% in the top ten. The sequenced material came from naive CD4+ T cells sorted from blood. These receptors came from a man aged 30-40 years in good health. The CDR3 runs from the conserved cysteine through the conserved F or W. D genes are given only for firm matches. Size is omitted from some rows. Given values are once, few, many or a class for expanded clones.

abundance: NA; d_gene: TRBD2; v_gene: TRBV7-2; j_gene: TRBJ2-7; CDR3nt: TGTGCCAGCAGCGCCGGGGGACTAGGGGTCCAGCAGTACTTC; CDR3aa: CASSAGGLGVQQYF
abundance: NA; d_gene: NA; v_gene: TRBV19; j_gene: TRBJ2-3; CDR3nt: TGTGCCAGTAGTATGCCAGGGCCAGATACGCAGTATTTT; CDR3aa: CASSMPGPDTQYF
abundance: once; d_gene: NA; v_gene: TRBV11-2; j_gene: TRBJ1-2; CDR3nt: TGTGCCAGCAGCAACGTCCCGGCTTCTAACTATGGCTACACCTTC; CDR3aa: CASSNVPASNYGYTF
abundance: NA; d_gene: TRBD2; v_gene: TRBV10-3; j_gene: TRBJ2-2; CDR3nt: TGTGCCATCAGTGAGTCTCGGAAAGCGGGAATTGCCGGGGAGCTGTTTTTT; CDR3aa: CAISESRKAGIAGELFF
abundance: NA; d_gene: NA; v_gene: TRBV4-1; j_gene: TRBJ1-2; CDR3nt: TGCGCCAGCAGCCTGGGGCGGGGGCGAGATTCGCGGTATGGCTACACCTTC; CDR3aa: CASSLGRGRDSRYGYTF
abundance: NA; d_gene: NA; v_gene: TRBV6-6; j_gene: TRBJ1-5; CDR3nt: TGTGCCAGCAGTGGGATACAGGGTCAAATGGATCAGCCCCAGCATTTT; CDR3aa: CASSGIQGQMDQPQHF
abundance: NA; d_gene: TRBD1; v_gene: TRBV5-4; j_gene: TRBJ1-2; CDR3nt: TGTGCCAGCAGCTCCGCAGGGGGCAGGTATGGCTACACCTTC; CDR3aa: CASSSAGGRYGYTF
abundance: NA; d_gene: TRBD2; v_gene: TRBV18; j_gene: TRBJ2-7; CDR3nt: TGTGCCAGCTCAGGGACCCCCGTAGCGGGGTCCTACGAGCAGTACTTC; CDR3aa: CASSGTPVAGSYEQYF
abundance: once; d_gene: TRBD2; v_gene: TRBV7-2; j_gene: TRBJ2-7; CDR3nt: TGTGCCAGCAGCCCCAATGGACCGGGACTAGCGGGCGAGCAGTACTTC; CDR3aa: CASSPNGPGLAGEQYF
abundance: NA; d_gene: NA; v_gene: TRBV4-1; j_gene: TRBJ2-5; CDR3nt: TGCGCCAGCAGCCAAGTTGACGGCCAAGAGACCCAGTACTTC; CDR3aa: CASSQVDGQETQYF
abundance: once; d_gene: NA; v_gene: TRBV15; j_gene: TRBJ2-7; CDR3nt: TGTGCCACCAGCAGAGATCACCCGGGATCAAACGAGCAGTACTTC; CDR3aa: CATSRDHPGSNEQYF
abundance: NA; d_gene: NA; v_gene: TRBV28; j_gene: TRBJ2-1; CDR3nt: TGTGCCAGCAGTCCCCTCGGACTAGAGCAGTTCTTC; CDR3aa: CASSPLGLEQFF
abundance: NA; d_gene: NA; v_gene: TRBV28; j_gene: TRBJ2-7; CDR3nt: TGTGCCAGCAGAGAATCGAGCCCGAACGAGCAGTACTTC; CDR3aa: CASRESSPNEQYF
abundance: NA; d_gene: TRBD2; v_gene: TRBV5-4; j_gene: TRBJ2-1; CDR3nt: TGTGCCAGCAGCTTGGAGGGACTACGCTCCTACAATGAGCAGTTCTTC; CDR3aa: CASSLEGLRSYNEQFF
abundance: NA; d_gene: NA; v_gene: TRBV6-1; j_gene: TRBJ2-1; CDR3nt: TGTGCCAGCAGTCCTTTACGATGGGGTGAGCAGTTCTTC; CDR3aa: CASSPLRWGEQFF
abundance: NA; d_gene: TRBD1; v_gene: TRBV6-5; j_gene: TRBJ1-2; CDR3nt: TGTGCCAGCAGTTACTCGGGACAGGCTAACTATGGCTACACCTTC; CDR3aa: CASSYSGQANYGYTF
abundance: NA; d_gene: NA; v_gene: TRBV30; j_gene: TRBJ1-4; CDR3nt: TGTGCCTGGAGCCCCGGGGTTAAACTGTTTTTT; CDR3aa: CAWSPGVKLFF
abundance: NA; d_gene: NA; v_gene: TRBV7-9; j_gene: TRBJ2-2; CDR3nt: TGTGCCAGCAGCTTAGAAGCCGGGGAGCTGTTTTTT; CDR3aa: CASSLEAGELFF
abundance: NA; d_gene: NA; v_gene: TRBV9; j_gene: TRBJ1-3; CDR3nt: TGTGCCAGCAGCGTACGGGCGGCACAGAGCTCTGGAAACACCATATATTTT; CDR3aa: CASSVRAAQSSGNTIYF
abundance: NA; d_gene: NA; v_gene: TRBV5-1; j_gene: TRBJ2-1; CDR3nt: TGCGCCAGCAGCTTGGCCGTTCCACGGACAGTCCCATCCTTCTACAATGAGCAGTTCTTC; CDR3aa: CASSLAVPRTVPSFYNEQFF
abundance: NA; d_gene: NA; v_gene: TRBV9; j_gene: TRBJ2-5; CDR3nt: TGTGCCAGCAGCGTAGGTGGGGGGCAGGGTGGACAAGAGACCCAGTACTTC; CDR3aa: CASSVGGGQGGQETQYF
abundance: NA; d_gene: NA; v_gene: TRBV19; j_gene: TRBJ2-1; CDR3nt: TGTGCCAGTAGTATACGGCAAGGAGCCGGTTACAATGAGCAGTTCTTC; CDR3aa: CASSIRQGAGYNEQFF
abundance: NA; d_gene: TRBD2; v_gene: TRBV9; j_gene: TRBJ2-3; CDR3nt: TGTGCCAGCAGCGTAAAAAGCGGGGGCCTAAGCACAGATACGCAGTATTTT; CDR3aa: CASSVKSGGLSTDTQYF
abundance: NA; d_gene: NA; v_gene: TRBV25-1; j_gene: TRBJ1-1; CDR3nt: TGTGCCAGCCGATCCGAAGGTCACACTGAAGCTTTCTTT; CDR3aa: CASRSEGHTEAFF
abundance: NA; d_gene: NA; v_gene: TRBV4-2; j_gene: TRBJ2-7; CDR3nt: TGTGCCAGCAGCCAAGGGGGGGACTTGACGTACGAGCAGTACTTC; CDR3aa: CASSQGGDLTYEQYF
abundance: NA; d_gene: NA; v_gene: TRBV10-3; j_gene: TRBJ2-7; CDR3nt: TGTGCCTCCCTGGGAAGGCAAACAGTCCAGAACGAGCAGTACTTC; CDR3aa: CASLGRQTVQNEQYF
abundance: NA; d_gene: TRBD2; v_gene: TRBV11-2; j_gene: TRBJ2-1; CDR3nt: TGTGCCAGCAGCCCTCCGTGGACTAGCGGTTCATACAATGAGCAGTTCTTC; CDR3aa: CASSPPWTSGSYNEQFF
abundance: NA; d_gene: NA; v_gene: TRBV7-9; j_gene: TRBJ2-3; CDR3nt: TGTGCCAGCAGCCCCGCGGGCACAGATACGCAGTATTTT; CDR3aa: CASSPAGTDTQYF
abundance: NA; d_gene: NA; v_gene: TRBV7-2; j_gene: TRBJ2-1; CDR3nt: TGTGCCAGCAGCTTCGGTAACAATGAGCAGTTCTTC; CDR3aa: CASSFGNNEQFF
abundance: NA; d_gene: NA; v_gene: TRBV19; j_gene: TRBJ2-7; CDR3nt: TGTGCCAGTAGTAGATCTAGCCCAAGGTCCGAGCAGTACTTC; CDR3aa: CASSRSSPRSEQYF
abundance: NA; d_gene: NA; v_gene: TRBV28; j_gene: TRBJ1-2; CDR3nt: TGTGCCAGCAGGCCGACACAGGGCCCGGGCTACACCTTC; CDR3aa: CASRPTQGPGYTF
abundance: NA; d_gene: NA; v_gene: TRBV11-2; j_gene: TRBJ1-1; CDR3nt: TGTGCCAGCAGCCCTTCGGGACAATTAGAGAACACTGAAGCTTTCTTT; CDR3aa: CASSPSGQLENTEAFF
abundance: NA; d_gene: TRBD2; v_gene: TRBV11-2; j_gene: TRBJ2-7; CDR3nt: TGTGCCAGCAGCTTAGAGTCTAGCGGGAAAGACGAGCAGTACTTC; CDR3aa: CASSLESSGKDEQYF
abundance: NA; d_gene: NA; v_gene: TRBV6-5; j_gene: TRBJ2-1; CDR3nt: TGTGCCAGCAGACCTGATCTAGCGCCGGGTGAGCAGTTCTTC; CDR3aa: CASRPDLAPGEQFF
abundance: NA; d_gene: NA; v_gene: TRBV18; j_gene: TRBJ2-2; CDR3nt: TGTGCCAGCTCACACCCGGGACAAATCACCGGGGAGCTGTTTTTT; CDR3aa: CASSHPGQITGELFF
abundance: NA; d_gene: NA; v_gene: TRBV10-3; j_gene: TRBJ2-7; CDR3nt: TGTGCCATCAGTGGGTATGTCCACACCTACGAGCAGTACTTC; CDR3aa: CAISGYVHTYEQYF
abundance: NA; d_gene: NA; v_gene: TRBV6-1; j_gene: TRBJ2-7; CDR3nt: TGTGCCAGCAGTGATCCTCCTTTAGGGCGCTACGAGCAGTACTTC; CDR3aa: CASSDPPLGRYEQYF
abundance: NA; d_gene: TRBD2; v_gene: TRBV7-6; j_gene: TRBJ2-7; CDR3nt: TGTGCCAGCAGCTTAGCAGTATCTAGCGGGTACCACGCCTACGAGCAGTACTTC; CDR3aa: CASSLAVSSGYHAYEQYF
abundance: NA; d_gene: TRBD1; v_gene: TRBV14; j_gene: TRBJ2-7; CDR3nt: TGTGCCAGCAGGCCGACAGGGGTTACCTACGAGCAGTACTTC; CDR3aa: CASRPTGVTYEQYF
abundance: NA; d_gene: NA; v_gene: TRBV7-2; j_gene: TRBJ1-5; CDR3nt: TGTGCCAGCAGCGCAGCGGGCGGCAATCAGCCCCAGCATTTT; CDR3aa: CASSAAGGNQPQHF
abundance: NA; d_gene: NA; v_gene: TRBV18; j_gene: TRBJ2-7; CDR3nt: TGTGCCAGCTCACCACCGTCGCAGGGGGGACTCGAGCAGTACTTC; CDR3aa: CASSPPSQGGLEQYF
abundance: NA; d_gene: NA; v_gene: TRBV7-6; j_gene: TRBJ1-2; CDR3nt: TGTGCCAGCAGAAGGGACACCGGGGTTTATGGCTACACCTTC; CDR3aa: CASRRDTGVYGYTF
abundance: NA; d_gene: NA; v_gene: TRBV5-5; j_gene: TRBJ2-7; CDR3nt: TGTGCCAGCAGCCTGGTAGCCTACGAGCAGTACTTC; CDR3aa: CASSLVAYEQYF
abundance: NA; d_gene: NA; v_gene: TRBV6-1; j_gene: TRBJ1-1; CDR3nt: TGTGCCAGCAGTCCTCGGGATAACACTGAAGCTTTCTTT; CDR3aa: CASSPRDNTEAFF
abundance: NA; d_gene: NA; v_gene: TRBV7-8; j_gene: TRBJ1-2; CDR3nt: TGTGCCAGCAGCAGGGGACTTTCGGAGACGGGCTACACCTTC; CDR3aa: CASSRGLSETGYTF
abundance: NA; d_gene: TRBD2; v_gene: TRBV6-5; j_gene: TRBJ2-7; CDR3nt: TGTGCCAGCAGCCAACTAGCGGGAGCCTACGAGCAGTACTTC; CDR3aa: CASSQLAGAYEQYF
abundance: NA; d_gene: TRBD2; v_gene: TRBV9; j_gene: TRBJ2-2; CDR3nt: TGTGCCAGCAGCGTCGGACTAGCCTTCACCGGGGAGCTGTTTTTT; CDR3aa: CASSVGLAFTGELFF
abundance: NA; d_gene: NA; v_gene: TRBV2; j_gene: TRBJ2-7; CDR3nt: TGTGCCAGCAGAAGACTAGTGCGCTCCTACGAGCAGTACTTC; CDR3aa: CASRRLVRSYEQYF
abundance: NA; d_gene: TRBD1; v_gene: TRBV9; j_gene: TRBJ2-1; CDR3nt: TGTGCCAGCAGCGGGGGACAGGGGCGTGAGCAGTTCTTC; CDR3aa: CASSGGQGREQFF
abundance: NA; d_gene: NA; v_gene: TRBV6-6; j_gene: TRBJ2-4; CDR3nt: TGTGCCAGCAGTACAGGGAGCGACATTCAGTACTTC; CDR3aa: CASSTGSDIQYF
abundance: NA; d_gene: NA; v_gene: TRBV19; j_gene: TRBJ2-7; CDR3nt: TGTGCCAGTAGCCCCGGGACTGGCTACGAGCAGTACTTC; CDR3aa: CASSPGTGYEQYF
abundance: NA; d_gene: NA; v_gene: TRBV30; j_gene: TRBJ1-5; CDR3nt: TGTGCCTGGAGTGTCCGAAGTGATCAGCCCCAGCATTTT; CDR3aa: CAWSVRSDQPQHF
abundance: NA; d_gene: NA; v_gene: TRBV7-9; j_gene: TRBJ2-7; CDR3nt: TGTGCCAGCAGCTTATCGCAGGGATTCTACGAGCAGTACTTC; CDR3aa: CASSLSQGFYEQYF
abundance: NA; d_gene: NA; v_gene: TRBV4-1; j_gene: TRBJ1-5; CDR3nt: TGCGCCAGCAGACCGAGCCGGACAGATCAGCCCCAGCATTTT; CDR3aa: CASRPSRTDQPQHF
abundance: NA; d_gene: TRBD1; v_gene: TRBV25-1; j_gene: TRBJ1-2; CDR3nt: TGTGCCAGCAGTAAGACAGGGGGCAAGGACTATGGCTACACCTTC; CDR3aa: CASSKTGGKDYGYTF
abundance: once; d_gene: NA; v_gene: TRBV30; j_gene: TRBJ1-2; CDR3nt: TGTGCCTGGAAATATGGAGGTGGCTACACCTTC; CDR3aa: CAWKYGGGYTF
abundance: NA; d_gene: NA; v_gene: TRBV20-1; j_gene: TRBJ2-5; CDR3nt: TGCAGTGCCCGACGAGGGGAGACCCAGTACTTC; CDR3aa: CSARRGETQYF
abundance: NA; d_gene: NA; v_gene: TRBV7-3; j_gene: TRBJ2-5; CDR3nt: TGTGCCAGCAGCCCTCGGAGGGGGGGCAGGTATCTTCCCCAAGAGACCCAGTACTTC; CDR3aa: CASSPRRGGRYLPQETQYF
abundance: NA; d_gene: NA; v_gene: TRBV28; j_gene: TRBJ2-5; CDR3nt: TGTGCCAGCAGGTACGGGCCCGGAGGGGCCCAGTACTTC; CDR3aa: CASRYGPGGAQYF